Here is one T cell receptor beta chain with its context. Germline-derived CDR1 and CDR2 are SQVTM and ANQGSEA. The CDR3 spans 13 residues. The V gene end was trimmed by 7 bases and the J gene end by 0 bases; junction bases not matched to a gene: 6. The record originates from a study of T-cell reconstitution after alpha-beta-depleted transplantation in children. TCRbeta library construction was performed incorporating unique molecular identifiers. TCRdb used MiXCR to reprocess the PCR reads, holding one entry per CDR3 protein. The table has about 610,000 distinct CDR3 sequences, about 11% seen once. The sequence was collected from a human donor who donated a stem cell graft to a child with acute myeloid leukemia. The sequencing used PBMCs from the stem cell graft donor, collected from the stem cell graft. This chain connects TRBV29-1 to TRBJ2-7, with TRBD1 identical over 7 bases. This CDR3 is CSAADRDSYEQYF. The CDR3, as DNA: TGCAGCGCCGCCGACAGGGACTCCTACGAGCAGTACTTC.